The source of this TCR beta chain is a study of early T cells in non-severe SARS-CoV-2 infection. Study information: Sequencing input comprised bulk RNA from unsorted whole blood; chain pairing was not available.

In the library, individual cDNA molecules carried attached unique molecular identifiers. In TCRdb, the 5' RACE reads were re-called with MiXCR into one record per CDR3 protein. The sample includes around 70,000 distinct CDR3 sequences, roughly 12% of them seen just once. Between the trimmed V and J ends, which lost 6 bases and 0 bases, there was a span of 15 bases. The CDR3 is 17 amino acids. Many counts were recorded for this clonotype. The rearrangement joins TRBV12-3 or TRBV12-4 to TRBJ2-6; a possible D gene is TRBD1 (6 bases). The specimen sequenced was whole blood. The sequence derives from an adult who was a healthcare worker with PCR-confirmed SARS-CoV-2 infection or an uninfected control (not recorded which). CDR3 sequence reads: CASSPGHMSSGANVLTF. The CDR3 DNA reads TGTGCCAGCAGCCCGGGACACATGAGCTCTGGGGCCAACGTCCTGACTTTC.